The 16 T cell receptor beta chains below all came from one sample that was sequenced in a study of PD-L1 blockade in urothelial cancer. Measured with immunoSEQ multiplex PCR; TCRdb has only the in-frame clones, and not every one. The sample has about 30,000 clones, about 89% seen once; the top ten hold roughly 3.1%. The sample here was PBMCs, taken around atezolizumab (anti-PD-L1) treatment. The receptors derive from a man aged 50-59 years with urothelial cancer.

J is TRBJ2-7 and V is TRBV10-2, with 12 bases lining up with TRBD2. The CDR3 runs to 14 residues. Germline-derived CDR1 and CDR2 are WSHSY and SAAADI. V lost 7 bases to trimming and J lost 3 bases; unmatched junction nucleotides: 4. The CDR3 coding sequence is TGCGCCAGCAAACGACTAGCGGGAGTCTACGAGCAGTACTTC. Translation: CASKRLAGVYEQYF.

The V gene is TRBV7-9, the J gene TRBJ1-1, with TRBD1 matching 8 bases. Germline CDR1 SEHNR, CDR2 FQNEAQ (reference sequence). The CDR3 spans 14 residues. J was trimmed by 8 bases and V by 4 bases; bases with no gene match: 9. The CDR3 coding sequence is TGTGCCAGCAGCTATGGACAGGGAGATCTGGAAGCTTTCTTT. Translation gives CASSYGQGDLEAFF.

The CDR3 region is CASSTISPGTGATHGQPQHF. In DNA, the CDR3 is TGTGCCAGCAGTACCATATCGCCCGGGACAGGGGCGACTCACGGGCAGCCCCAGCATTTT. The chain combines TRBV27 with TRBJ1-5; the match to TRBD1 covers 10 bases. This CDR3 has 20 amino acids. The V segment lost 5 bases and the J segment 7 bases; nucleotides outside the gene matches: 23. Germline CDR1 reads MNHEY; CDR2 reads SMNVEV (reference sequence).

This chain uses TRBV7-6 with TRBJ2-7; 10 positions match TRBD2. Trimming took 6 bases from V and 6 from J; bases not matched to a gene: 17. CDR3 length: 17 residues. The germline V gene has CDR1 SGHVS and CDR2 FNYEAQ. CDR3 sequence reads: CASSLGLAGEILGEQYF. The CDR3 DNA is TGTGCCAGCAGTCTGGGGCTAGCGGGAGAGATTTTGGGCGAGCAGTACTTC.

The chain has TRBV9 and TRBJ2-7, with D perhaps TRBD1 (6 bases). Germline lookup yields CDR1 SGDLS and CDR2 YYNGEE. Trimming stripped 7 bases from V and 4 bases from J, with 18 bases between. The CDR3 has 14 residues. CDR3 nucleotide sequence: TGTGCCAGCGGACCGGGACAACGAGGATACGAGCAGTACTTC. It codes for CASGPGQRGYEQYF.

V is TRBV2 and J is TRBJ1-1; D gene unclear. Germline V gives CDR1 SNHLY, CDR2 FYNNEI. This CDR3 is 15 amino acids long. Trimming left V 8 bases short and J 0 bases short, with 16 bases between. The CDR3 loop is CASFVGSGMNTEAFF. The DNA for the CDR3 is TGTGCCAGCTTTGTTGGATCAGGAATGAACACTGAAGCTTTCTTT.

The V call is TRBV10-3, the J call TRBJ2-7; D not certain. Trimming stripped 1 base from V and 4 bases from J, with 5 bases between. CDR3 length: 12 amino acids. Germline V gene lookup returns CDR1 ENHRY and CDR2 SYGVKD. The DNA for the CDR3 is TGTGCCATCAGTGAGTTTCAATACGAGCAGTACTTC. Encoded protein: CAISEFQYEQYF.

The chain recombines TRBV27 with TRBJ2-7, with a tentative D call TRBD1 (7 bases). This CDR3 is built from 14 residues. CDR1 MNHEY and CDR2 SMNVEV come from the germline V gene (reference sequence). V lost 6 bases and J lost 4, with 16 bases in between. CDR3 DNA: TGTGCCAGCAGACTCGCGGGACAGATTTACGAGCAGTACTTC. Residues: CASRLAGQIYEQYF.

The V gene is TRBV4-1, the J gene TRBJ2-1; 8 nucleotides match TRBD2. Per the germline V gene, CDR1 is MGHRA and CDR2 is YSYEKL. The J segment lost 0 bases and the V segment lost 1 base, leaving 2 bases of the junction unmatched. The CDR3 is 16 amino acids. The chain's CDR3 is CASSQASGHSYNEQFF. The CDR3 nucleotides read TGCGCCAGCAGCCAAGCTAGCGGGCACTCCTACAATGAGCAGTTCTTC.

The chain has TRBV23-1 and TRBJ2-2, with 7 bases identical to TRBD1. TRBV23-1 is marked as an open reading frame, function uncertain. The CDR3 is 17 residues long. Germline trimming cut 2 bases from V and 7 bases from J; bases unmatched to any gene: 13. CDR3: CASSQDIVDRVVGELFF. CDR3 in DNA: TGCGCCAGCAGTCAAGATATAGTCGACAGGGTAGTCGGGGAGCTGTTTTTT.

V usage is TRBV19 and J usage is TRBJ1-2; D might be TRBD1 (5 bases). Germline lookup yields CDR1 LNHDA and CDR2 SQIVND (reference sequence). This CDR3 is 12 amino acids long. Trimming stripped 11 bases from V and 4 bases from J, with 14 bases between. CDR3 sequence: CAVEGRFYGYTF. DNA for the CDR3: TGTGCCGTGGAGGGACGATTCTATGGCTACACCTTC.

The chain employs TRBV6-5 and TRBJ2-7, with 7 bases identical to TRBD1. After removal of 8 bases from V and 6 bases from J, the junction contained 16 bases not matched to a gene. The CDR3 extends over 15 amino acids. Per the germline V gene, CDR1 is MNHEY and CDR2 is SVGAGI. CDR3 DNA sequence: TGTGCCAGCGGCCGCGTGGGGACAGCACTGCTCGAGCAGTACTTC. Protein: CASGRVGTALLEQYF.

The genes are TRBV23-1 and TRBJ2-4; TRBD1 agrees at 9 bases. TRBV23-1 is given ORF status, its function remaining uncertain. The V segment lost 0 bases and the J segment 5 bases; nucleotides outside the gene matches: 8. This CDR3 has 17 amino acids. The CDR3 loop is CASSQSRDRDLENIQYF. The CDR3 DNA is TGCGCCAGCAGTCAATCGAGGGACAGGGATCTGGAAAACATTCAGTACTTC.

The chain recombines TRBV14 with TRBJ1-2; a weak D match, TRBD1 (6 bases). Germline V lookup: CDR1 SGHDN, CDR2 FVKESK. The CDR3 covers 15 residues. The V end lost 4 bases, the J end lost 3 bases, and 15 bases lay between the germline ends. Written as DNA, the CDR3 is TGTGCCAGCAGCCCAATGGGGGCCGTATACTATGGCTACACCTTC. Its translation: CASSPMGAVYYGYTF.

This chain links TRBV5-1 with TRBJ2-7, with a possible D match to TRBD2 (5 bases). The V end lost 4 bases, the J end lost 2 bases, and 16 bases lay between the germline ends. The V gene's germline CDR1 is SGHRS and CDR2 YFSETQ. The length of the CDR3 is 15 residues. The CDR3, as DNA: TGCGCCAGCAGCCCCCCAAGCGGAAGGACCTACGAGCAGTACTTC. Translation gives CASSPPSGRTYEQYF.

V gene TRBV30 combines with J gene TRBJ2-1; 7 nucleotides align to TRBD1. Germline CDR1 and CDR2: GTSNPN and SVGIG (reference sequence). There are 14 residues in the CDR3. V trimming: 2 bases; J trimming: 5 bases; junction bases outside the gene matches: 6. The DNA of the CDR3 is TGTGCCTGGAGTAGACAGGGTCTGAACAATGAGCAGTTCTTC. This translates into CAWSRQGLNNEQFF.